The next 6 T cell receptor beta chains were all read from a single sample in a study of shared clonotypes between healthy human individuals. Measured with immunoSEQ multiplex PCR; TCRdb has only the in-frame clones, and not every one. Among fewer than 400,000 clones listed, around 67% were seen once. The sample consisted of memory CD4+ T cells sorted from blood. Subset meaning: CD45RA-negative fraction. The receptors here all came from a young man in good health.

V gene TRBV28 combines with J gene TRBJ2-1, with D unresolved. Trimming removed 5 bases at V and 0 bases at J, with 11 bases between. In germline, CDR1 is MDHEN, CDR2 SYDVKM. The CDR3 contains 15 residues. The CDR3 coding sequence is TGTGCCAGCAGTCCAGCGTTGAGCTCCTACAATGAGCAGTTCTTC. Protein product: CASSPALSSYNEQFF.

The V gene is TRBV28, the J gene TRBJ2-2; D gene ambiguous. The V end lost 3 bases, the J end lost 7 bases, and 12 bases lay between the germline ends. This CDR3 is built from 14 residues. The germline gives CDR1 MDHEN, CDR2 SYDVKM. The CDR3 region has the DNA TGTGCCAGCAGTTTTAACGGACCGCACGGGGAGCTGTTTTTT. Residues: CASSFNGPHGELFF.

This clone was observed a few times. Here the CDR3 reads CASSFIAGARTDTQYF. The CDR3 DNA reads TGTGCCAGCAGCTTCATAGCGGGAGCCCGTACAGATACGCAGTATTTT. The chain has TRBV7-2 and TRBJ2-3; 9 bases match TRBD2. The V and J ends lost 3 bases and 3 bases, in that order; junction bases with no gene match: 7. CDR3 length equals 16 residues. CDR1 is SGHTA, CDR2 FQGNSA, per germline.

This clone appeared once. The chain uses TRBV7-2 and TRBJ2-7, with 9 bases aligning to TRBD2. Germline CDR1 SGHTA, CDR2 FQGNSA. The V gene end was trimmed by 1 base and the J gene end by 6 bases; junction bases not matched to a gene: 13. The CDR3 sequence is 17 residues long. CDR3 sequence reads: CASSLGIIGGRAAEQYF. The DNA of the CDR3 is TGTGCCAGCAGCTTAGGTATAATAGGCGGGAGGGCCGCCGAGCAGTACTTC.

The chain joins TRBV7-9 to TRBJ1-2; D gene ambiguous. The germline V gene encodes CDR1 SEHNR and CDR2 FQNEAQ (reference sequence). The V gene lost 1 base and the J gene lost 5 bases, with 2 bases spanning the gap. CDR3 length: 11 residues. The CDR3 DNA is TGTGCCAGCAGCTTAGAATATGGCTACACCTTC. It specifies CASSLEYGYTF.

Notes on this clone: Different DNA sequences within this sample yield the same CDR3. Here the CDR3 DNA reads TGTGCCAGCAGCGTAGCGGGGAACAATGAGCAGTTCTTC. It encodes CASSVAGNNEQFF. The V gene is TRBV9, the J gene TRBJ2-1, with D tentatively TRBD2 (5 bases). V was clipped by 0 bases and J by 5 bases, with 6 bases between them. This CDR3 has 13 amino acids. In germline, CDR1 is SGDLS, CDR2 YYNGEE.